This T cell receptor beta chain was sequenced for a study of memory CD4+ T cells and cytomegalovirus serostatus. Across the whole study: Healthy Belgian adult donors included 9 or 10 CMV-positive and approximately 25 CMV-negative people.

Single viable CD3+CD4+CD8-CD45RO+ cells were sorted as the memory CD4+ T cells. Serostatus was set by detecting CMV pp150, pp28, p38, p52 IgG. This clone was counted a few times. In the authors' workflow: Out-of-frame sequences were removed, leaving roughly 2.1 million distinct TCRbeta sequences. The assay was immunoSEQ multiplex PCR, and TCRdb's table has in-frame clones only and misses some. Clonal size and the V and J genes are those of that table, whereas D and trimming came from the DNA. The repertoire includes 35,000 to 45,000 clones, about four fifths of them detected once, and about 0.79% sits in the top ten. The germline V gene encodes CDR1 SNHLY and CDR2 FYNNEI. This CDR3 comprises 15 residues. V lost 7 bases, J lost 0 bases, and 10 bases lay in between.

The chain recombines TRBV2 with TRBJ1-6; D perhaps matches TRBD1 (5 bases). This clonotype was sampled from an adult in good health and CMV-seronegative. Sequenced input: memory CD4+ T cells from blood. The CDR3 nucleotides are TGTGCCAGCACCAGACAGAGCTCCTATAATTCACCCCTCCACTTT. Protein product: CASTRQSSYNSPLHF.